What follows are 5 T cell receptor beta chains derived from one specimen sequenced in a study of T cells in Graves' hyperthyroidism and ophthalmopathy. The CDR3 regions of TCR beta were amplified from RNA transcripts. HTBI primers were employed in a first-round RT-PCR of the TCR CDR3. TCRdb passed the multiplex PCR reads through MiXCR, listing each CDR3 protein once. The sample comprises 500,000 to 600,000 distinct CDR3 sequences, roughly 50% of which are singletons, and over 15% rests with the top ten. The sequenced sample was peripheral blood or thyroid tissue (not recorded which). The receptors derive from an adult woman with Graves' disease, either hyperthyroidism or ophthalmopathy (not recorded which).

This rearrangement joins TRBV15 to TRBJ2-5; D assignment may be TRBD1 or TRBD2 (6 bases each). Germline-derived CDR1 and CDR2 are LNHNV and YYDKDF (reference sequence). The V gene lost 2 bases and the J gene lost 9 bases, with 22 bases spanning the gap. This CDR3 is 16 amino acids long. The CDR3 region has the DNA TGTGCCACCAGCAGACCTGGTCAGGGGATGGGGGAGGCCCAGTACTTC. Protein: CATSRPGQGMGEAQYF.

The rearrangement joins TRBV4-2 to TRBJ2-7; possibly TRBD2 for D (5 bases). Germline V CDR1 and CDR2: LGHNA, YNFKEQ. This CDR3 contains 18 residues. Trimming shortened V by 0 bases and J by 13 bases, and 31 bases separated the two germline ends. The CDR3 region has the DNA TGTGCCAGCAGCCAAGATCCGGTCCGTGCTAGCTGGAGTCCTGGGCATTACTTC. Its protein is CASSQDPVRASWSPGHYF.

A few counts support this clonotype. The chain carries TRBV2 and TRBJ1-5; perhaps TRBD1 as D (6 bases). Germline-derived CDR1 and CDR2 are SNHLY and FYNNEI. The CDR3 runs to 14 residues. V dropped 9 bases and J dropped 5 bases, with 17 bases sitting between them. The CDR3 is CARQIRDTYQPQHF. CDR3 coding DNA: TGTGCCAGGCAGATCCGGGACACTTATCAGCCCCAGCATTTT.

The chain uses TRBV2 and TRBJ1-3; D possibly corresponds to TRBD1 (6 bases). Per germline, CDR1 SNHLY and CDR2 FYNNEI. This CDR3 is built from 15 residues. The V and J ends lost 6 bases and 0 bases respectively, with 12 bases between them. The CDR3 region is CASRVDRSSGNTIYF. DNA for the CDR3: TGTGCCAGCAGAGTCGACAGGAGCTCTGGAAACACCATATATTTT. Full variable domain (outside the CDR3, taken from reference TRBV2 and TRBJ1-3): EPEVTQTPSHQVTQMGQEVILRCVPISNHLYFYWYRQILGQKVEFLVSFYNNEISEKSEIFDDQFSVERPDGSNFTLKIRSTKLEDSAMYFCASRVDRSSGNTIYFGEGSWLTVV.

This rearrangement joins TRBV5-1 to TRBJ1-6, with TRBD1 identical over 7 bases. The germline V gene has CDR1 SGHRS and CDR2 YFSETQ. V was pared by 7 bases and J by 10 bases, with 17 bases of the junction left unmatched. This CDR3 comprises 16 residues. In DNA form, the CDR3 reads TGCGCCAGCGGACTATTGGATGGACAGGACGGGTCACCCCTCCACTTT. Translated, it gives CASGLLDGQDGSPLHF.